This T cell receptor beta chain was identified during a study of CD8 T cells in Susac syndrome (dated by TCRdb to about 2019). Background for the entire study: Among the Susac syndrome patients who were sequenced, clinically active disease was present in six and clinical remission was observed in roughly eight. At blood withdrawal, Susac syndrome patients were either therapy-naive, taking corticosteroids (in some cases with IVIg as well), or taking IVIg alone. Repertoire sequencing was used to test whether CD8+ T cell activation and differentiation in Susac syndrome was antigen driven.

The V end gives up 2 bases and the J end 5 bases, leaving 3 bases in the junction not matched to a gene. Spanning cysteine to phenylalanine, the CDR3 consists of 14 amino acids. The kept DNA is CDR3 alone, 42 bases in frame from the first base. Peripheral blood CD8+ and CD4+ T cells from healthy donors, Susac syndrome patients and multiple sclerosis patients were profiled using high-throughput TCR beta sequencing. The Susac syndrome patients fulfilled recently defined diagnostic criteria for definite or probable disease. Bulk CD8+ and CD4+ T cells were purified by magnetic negative isolation, while CD8+ TEMRA cells were enriched using FACS. Blood was drawn into EDTA tubes, processed within 24 hours, and PBMCs were isolated by density gradient centrifugation. PBMCs intended for TCR sequencing were cryopreserved in liquid nitrogen and thawed later in a water bath at 37 degrees C. The sorted or isolated CD4+, CD8+ and CD8+ TEMRA cells reached a purity of at least 90%.

RNA was extracted using the RNeasy kit, and about 0.5 to 1 microgram was reverse transcribed with random hexamers. The immunoSEQ multiplex PCR assay, which covers 54 Vbeta and 13 Jbeta segments, was used to amplify TCR beta CDR3 regions. PCR amplification bias was corrected by using a synthetic template baseline for primer optimization and computational correction. The paper's processing steps were these. Reads were annotated to V, D and J genes per IMGT and analyzed with immunoSEQ Analyzer, keeping only productive sequences. Clonality was computed as one minus Shannon entropy normalized by log2 of the number of productive unique sequences. For each patient and control, public and private clones were evaluated within the 100 most prevalent clones. Clones were defined as Susac-specific if absent from the healthy and MS cohorts, from around 1,000 published viral clones and from other ImmuneACCESS disease sequences. TCRdb passed the public sequencing reads through fastp at Q25 and MiXCR, retaining productive beta sequences. Rows are combined by CDR3 protein, so each entry shows the most common genes and DNA. The V and J calls were determined by TCRdb, not by the authors. Counted in this sample were roughly 130,000 distinct CDR3 sequences; over 95% of them appeared once. The ten most abundant clones make up less than 0.15% of the sample.

Paper-wide results and their limitations: In patients with Susac syndrome, the CD4+ T cell repertoire showed no detectable clonal expansion. The number of individuals in the TCR sequencing and HLA analysis was acknowledged as relatively small.

Regarding this clonotype: The antigen this receptor binds is unknown. No base quality values were provided; no much bigger clone lies one nucleotide off.

The clonotype was recovered from a human donor with Susac syndrome. The chain links TRBV12-3 or TRBV12-4 with TRBJ2-1; the central 7 bases match TRBD2. Sequencing was carried out using CD4+ T cells from PBMCs. The bases are TGTGCCAGCAGTTTATTTCGGGAGGACAATGAGCAGTTCTTC. Its amino acids are CASSLFREDNEQFF.